A single sample gave rise to the 5 T cell receptor beta chains below, sequenced in a study of shared T cell receptors in the human thymus. Assay: immunoSEQ multiplex PCR; the TCRdb copy retains only in-frame clones and omits some. The sample has about 730,000 clones, approximately 85% seen once. The sample was also reused in another study, on human thymus T cells.

The sample comprised thymocytes. These receptors came from a girl younger than two with a congenital heart defect.

The gene calls are TRBV19 and TRBJ1-5; 8 bases agree with TRBD1. Germline values: CDR1 LNHDA, CDR2 SQIVND (reference sequence). This CDR3 is built from 16 residues. Unmatched junction bases numbered 8, after V lost 3 bases and J lost 4 bases. The CDR3 region is CASSMVTTGGNQPQHF. The CDR3 DNA is TGTGCCAGTAGTATGGTCACCACAGGGGGGAATCAGCCCCAGCATTTT.

The genes are TRBV11-2 and TRBJ1-2, with D possibly being TRBD1 (6 bases). Per germline, CDR1 SGHAT and CDR2 FQNNGV. Trimming cost V 2 bases and J 3 bases, with 16 bases left between them. The CDR3 sequence is 16 residues long. The CDR3 nucleotides are TGTGCCAGCAGCTTACCGAATACAGGGCTCGACTATGGCTACACCTTC. Its translation is CASSLPNTGLDYGYTF.

This chain uses TRBV29-1 with TRBJ2-3; 8 bases are shared with TRBD2. Germline-derived CDR1 and CDR2 are SQVTM and ANQGSEA. The CDR3 consists of 14 residues. V lost 2 bases to trimming and J lost 5 bases; unmatched junction nucleotides: 6. CDR3 DNA sequence: TGCAGCGTTGAACGAGCGGGGGTCAGAGATACGCAGTATTTT. Amino acids: CSVERAGVRDTQYF.

The chain combines TRBV5-4 with TRBJ2-2, with D maybe TRBD2 (6 bases). V shed 3 bases and J shed 7 bases, with 16 bases lying between them. The length of the CDR3 is 15 residues. The germline gives CDR1 SGHNT, CDR2 YYREEE (reference sequence). The CDR3 sequence is CASSYVPTRHGELFF. The CDR3 bases are TGTGCCAGCAGCTATGTACCGACTAGACACGGGGAGCTGTTTTTT.

This chain uses TRBV6-1 with TRBJ2-1, with TRBD1 identical over 8 bases. CDR1 and CDR2 (germline): MNHNS, SASEGT. V shed 6 bases, J shed 8 bases, and the junction held 9 bases outside the gene matches. The CDR3 is 14 amino acids. CDR3 in amino acids: CASRVDRELHEQFF. CDR3 in DNA: TGTGCCAGCAGGGTGGACAGGGAACTGCATGAGCAGTTCTTC.